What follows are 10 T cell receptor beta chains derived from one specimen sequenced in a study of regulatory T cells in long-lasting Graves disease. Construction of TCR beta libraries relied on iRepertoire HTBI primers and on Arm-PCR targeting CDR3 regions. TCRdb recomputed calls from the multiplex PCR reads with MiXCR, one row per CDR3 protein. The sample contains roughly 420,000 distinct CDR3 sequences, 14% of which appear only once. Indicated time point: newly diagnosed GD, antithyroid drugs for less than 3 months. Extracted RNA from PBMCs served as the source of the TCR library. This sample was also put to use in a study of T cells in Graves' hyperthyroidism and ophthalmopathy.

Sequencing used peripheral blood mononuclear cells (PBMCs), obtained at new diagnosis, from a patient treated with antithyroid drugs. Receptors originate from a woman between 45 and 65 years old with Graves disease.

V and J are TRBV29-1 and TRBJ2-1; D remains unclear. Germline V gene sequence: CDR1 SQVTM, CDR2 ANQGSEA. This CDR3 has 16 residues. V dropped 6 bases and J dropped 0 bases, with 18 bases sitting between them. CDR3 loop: CSVPEGLQSSYNEQFF. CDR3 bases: TGCAGCGTGCCTGAAGGGTTACAGAGCTCCTACAATGAGCAGTTCTTC.

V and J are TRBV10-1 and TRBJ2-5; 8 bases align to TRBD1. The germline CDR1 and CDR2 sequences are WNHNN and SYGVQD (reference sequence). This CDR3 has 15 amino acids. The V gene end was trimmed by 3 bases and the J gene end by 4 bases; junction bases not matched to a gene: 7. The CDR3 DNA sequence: TGCGCCAGCAGTGATTCGGACAGGGCAGGAGAGACCCAGTACTTC. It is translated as CASSDSDRAGETQYF.

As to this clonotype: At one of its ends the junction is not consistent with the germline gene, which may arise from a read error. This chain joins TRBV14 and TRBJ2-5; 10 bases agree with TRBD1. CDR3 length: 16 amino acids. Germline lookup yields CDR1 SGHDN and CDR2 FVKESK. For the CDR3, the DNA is TGTGCCAGCAACCAACTCTTGACAGGGGGCTTGGAGACCCAGTACTTC. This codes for CASNQLLTGGLETQYF.

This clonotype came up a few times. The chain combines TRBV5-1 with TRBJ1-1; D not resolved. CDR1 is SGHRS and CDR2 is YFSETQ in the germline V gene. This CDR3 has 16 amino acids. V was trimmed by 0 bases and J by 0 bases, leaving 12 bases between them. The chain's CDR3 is CASSLAGKGMNTEAFF. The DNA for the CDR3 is TGCGCCAGCAGCTTGGCCGGAAAGGGTATGAACACTGAAGCTTTCTTT.

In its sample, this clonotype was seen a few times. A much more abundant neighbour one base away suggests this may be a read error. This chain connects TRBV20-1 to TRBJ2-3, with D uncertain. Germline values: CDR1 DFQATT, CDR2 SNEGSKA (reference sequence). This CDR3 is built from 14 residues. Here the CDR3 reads CSARDYRATDAQYF. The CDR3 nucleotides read TGCAGTGCTAGAGACTATCGGGCAACAGATGCGCAGTATTTT.

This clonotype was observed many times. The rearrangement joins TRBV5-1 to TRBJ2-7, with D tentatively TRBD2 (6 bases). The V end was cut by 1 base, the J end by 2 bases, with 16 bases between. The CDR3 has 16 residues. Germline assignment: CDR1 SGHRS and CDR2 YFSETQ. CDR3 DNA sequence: TGCGCCAGCAGCTTGAGCGTAGCGGCCCCGACCTACGAGCAGTACTTC. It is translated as CASSLSVAAPTYEQYF.

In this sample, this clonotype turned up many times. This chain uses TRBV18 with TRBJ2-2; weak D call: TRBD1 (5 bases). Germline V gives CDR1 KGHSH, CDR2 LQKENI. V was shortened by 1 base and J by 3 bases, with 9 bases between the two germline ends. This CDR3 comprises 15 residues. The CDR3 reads CASSPLGHHTGELFF. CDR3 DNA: TGTGCCAGCTCACCACTAGGACATCACACCGGGGAGCTGTTTTTT. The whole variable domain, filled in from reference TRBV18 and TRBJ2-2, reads NAGVMQNPRHLVRRRGQEARLRCSPMKGHSHVYWYRQLPEEGLKFMVYLQKENIIDESGMPKERFSAEFPKEGPSILRIQQVVRGDSAAYFCASSPLGHHTGELFFGEGSRLTVL.

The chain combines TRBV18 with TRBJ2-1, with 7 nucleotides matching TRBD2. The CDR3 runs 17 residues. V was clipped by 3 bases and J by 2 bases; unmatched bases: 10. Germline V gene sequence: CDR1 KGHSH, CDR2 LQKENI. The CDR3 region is CASSPVNGGSTYNEQFF. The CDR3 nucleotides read TGTGCCAGCTCACCGGTCAATGGCGGGAGTACCTACAATGAGCAGTTCTTC.

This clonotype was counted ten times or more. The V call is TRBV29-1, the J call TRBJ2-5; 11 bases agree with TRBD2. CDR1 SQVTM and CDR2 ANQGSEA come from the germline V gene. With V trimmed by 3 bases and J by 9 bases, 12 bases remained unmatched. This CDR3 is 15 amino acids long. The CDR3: CSVDRGTSGLGAQYF. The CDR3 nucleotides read TGCAGCGTTGATCGTGGGACTAGCGGCCTTGGGGCCCAGTACTTC.

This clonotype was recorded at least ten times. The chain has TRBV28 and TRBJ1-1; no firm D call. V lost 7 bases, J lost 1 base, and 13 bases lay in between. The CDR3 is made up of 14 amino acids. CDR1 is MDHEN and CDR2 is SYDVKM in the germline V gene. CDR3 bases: TGTGCCAGCACCACCCACGGGGAGAACACTGAAGCTTTCTTT. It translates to CASTTHGENTEAFF.